This T cell receptor beta chain derives from a study of HIV-infected patients and healthy controls. This clonotype has ten or more counts. The germline V gene has CDR1 SEHNR and CDR2 FQNEAQ (reference sequence). V was clipped by 1 base and J by 3 bases, with 4 bases between them. This CDR3 spans 13 amino acids. TCRdb fed the 5' RACE reads into MiXCR, producing one record per CDR3 protein. This table has some 20,000 distinct CDR3 sequences, roughly a fifth appearing once. Input material: CD8+ T cells from blood. This TCR derives from a human donor in good health. This rearrangement joins TRBV7-9 to TRBJ2-1; D remains unclear. CDR3 DNA: TGTGCCAGCAGCTTAGAAGACTACAATGAGCAGTTCTTC. Its translation is CASSLEDYNEQFF.